This record covers a single T cell receptor beta chain. The specificity of this receptor is unknown. Base quality data are lacking; no much larger clone is found one base away. Whole blood was collected in K2EDTA tubes by collaborating institutions according to the institutions' own protocols. For TCRbeta analysis, collaborator samples were shipped as frozen whole blood, as isolated PBMCs, or as DNA extracted from either sample type. The CDR3 spans 15 residues, from the cysteine through the phenylalanine. The retained sequence is limited to the CDR3, 45 bases, with the frame set at the first base. CDR1 is given as SEHNR and CDR2 as FQNEAQ, both from the germline V gene (reference sequence). Germline trimming amounts to 0 bases on V and 6 bases on J, with 6 as the count of junction bases outside the gene matches. This record belongs to a study of blood T cell repertoires in COVID-19 (TCRdb year 2020). About the study as a whole: Samples covering the acute and convalescent phases of COVID-19 were provided by collaborators in the United States, Italy and Spain. The material from the prospective study consisted of cDNA or gDNA derived from T cells, B-cell-depleted T cells, or PBMCs. Deeply sampled blood TCRbeta repertoires from subjects exposed to, actively infected with, or recovered from COVID-19 were included in the dataset. The repertoires were made available in a free public database intended to serve as a resource for research on the immune response to SARS-CoV-2. The samples were drawn from the first 160 participants of the ongoing ImmuneRACE study and from roughly 1,300 subjects provided by 6 global collaborators. Sample metadata almost always included a de-identified subject ID, COVID-19 status, age in years and sex. Where available, HLA class I and class II types were taken from metadata supplied by the sample provider and were not determined by assay-based typing.

The paper's findings and limits, for the study overall: Clinical and demographic metadata were provided uncurated, with the amount varying by source and participant.

The immunoSEQ Assay, a bias-controlled multiplex PCR, was used to amplify TCRbeta CDR3 regions from genomic DNA. The authors' pipeline ran thus. Nucleated cell counts per sample were estimated from amplification of reference gene primers within the assay. To quantify the absolute abundance of each unique TCRbeta CDR3 rearrangement, sequence reads were collapsed and filtered. For each sample, productive Simpson clonality was calculated as the square root of Simpson's diversity index over productive rearrangements. TCRdb holds this immuneACCESS table with in-frame rearrangements only. Some clones are missing; in checked studies, unresolved V genes explain under half, and the rest has no known cause. V, J and clone size were drawn from that table, and D and trimming were deduced from the DNA. For this sample there are roughly 55,000 clones; over 80% appear just once. About 2% of the sample is in the top ten clones.

Specimen: peripheral blood. The receptor's source is a woman in her sixties or seventies with acute or convalescent COVID-19. The V and J segments used are TRBV7-9 and TRBJ1-2; 8 bases in between match TRBD1. The CDR3 sequence is CASSLAGQVSNGYTF. The nucleotide sequence is given as TGTGCCAGCAGCTTAGCGGGACAGGTCTCGAATGGCTACACCTTC.